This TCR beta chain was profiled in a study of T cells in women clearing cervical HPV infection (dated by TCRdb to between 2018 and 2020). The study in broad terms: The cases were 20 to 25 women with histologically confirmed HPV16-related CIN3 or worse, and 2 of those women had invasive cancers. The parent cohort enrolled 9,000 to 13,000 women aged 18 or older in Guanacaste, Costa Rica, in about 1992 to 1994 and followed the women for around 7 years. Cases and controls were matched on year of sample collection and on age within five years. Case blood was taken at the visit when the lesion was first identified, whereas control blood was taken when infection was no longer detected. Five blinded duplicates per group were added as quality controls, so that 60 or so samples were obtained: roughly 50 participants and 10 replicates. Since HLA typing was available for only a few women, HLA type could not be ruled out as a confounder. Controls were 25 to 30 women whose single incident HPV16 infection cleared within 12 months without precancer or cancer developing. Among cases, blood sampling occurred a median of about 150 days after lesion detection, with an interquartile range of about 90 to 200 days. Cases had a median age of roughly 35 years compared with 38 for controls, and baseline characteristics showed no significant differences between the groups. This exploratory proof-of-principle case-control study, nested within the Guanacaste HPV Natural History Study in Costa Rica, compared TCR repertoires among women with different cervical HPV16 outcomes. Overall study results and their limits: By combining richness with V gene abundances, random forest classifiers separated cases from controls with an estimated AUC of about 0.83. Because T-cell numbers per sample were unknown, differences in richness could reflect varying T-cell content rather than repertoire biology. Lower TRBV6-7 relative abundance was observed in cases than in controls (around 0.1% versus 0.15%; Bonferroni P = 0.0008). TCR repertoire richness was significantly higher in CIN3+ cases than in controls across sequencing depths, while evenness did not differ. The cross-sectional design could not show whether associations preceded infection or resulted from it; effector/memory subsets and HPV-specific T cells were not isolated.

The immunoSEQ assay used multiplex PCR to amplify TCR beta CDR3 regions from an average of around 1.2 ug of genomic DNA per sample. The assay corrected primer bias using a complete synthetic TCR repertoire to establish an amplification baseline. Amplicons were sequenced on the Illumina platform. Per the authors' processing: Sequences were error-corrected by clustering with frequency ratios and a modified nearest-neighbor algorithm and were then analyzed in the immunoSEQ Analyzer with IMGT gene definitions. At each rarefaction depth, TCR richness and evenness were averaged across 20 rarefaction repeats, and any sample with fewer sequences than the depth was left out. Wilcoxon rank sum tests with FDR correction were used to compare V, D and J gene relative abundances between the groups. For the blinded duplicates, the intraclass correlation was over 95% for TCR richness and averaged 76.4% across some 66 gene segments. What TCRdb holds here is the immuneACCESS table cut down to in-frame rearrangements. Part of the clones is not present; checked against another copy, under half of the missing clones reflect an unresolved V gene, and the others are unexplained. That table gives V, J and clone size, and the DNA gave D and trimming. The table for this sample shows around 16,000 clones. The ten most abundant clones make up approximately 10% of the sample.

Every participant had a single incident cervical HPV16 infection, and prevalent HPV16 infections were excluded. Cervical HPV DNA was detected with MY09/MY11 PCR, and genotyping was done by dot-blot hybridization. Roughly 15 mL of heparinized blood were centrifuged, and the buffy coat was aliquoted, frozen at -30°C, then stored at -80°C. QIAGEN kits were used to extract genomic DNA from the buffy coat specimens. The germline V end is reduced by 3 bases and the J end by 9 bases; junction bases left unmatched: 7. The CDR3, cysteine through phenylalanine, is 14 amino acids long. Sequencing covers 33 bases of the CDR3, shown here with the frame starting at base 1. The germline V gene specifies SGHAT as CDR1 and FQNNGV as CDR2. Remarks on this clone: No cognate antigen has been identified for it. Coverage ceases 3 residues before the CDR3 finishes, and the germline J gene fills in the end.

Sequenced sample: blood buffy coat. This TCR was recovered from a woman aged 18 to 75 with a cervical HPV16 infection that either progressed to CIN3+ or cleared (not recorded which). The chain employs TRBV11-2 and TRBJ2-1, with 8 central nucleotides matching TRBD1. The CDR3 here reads CASSFLYDRGEQFF. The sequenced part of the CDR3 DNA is TGTGCCAGCAGCTTCCTTTATGACAGGGGTGAG.